What follows are 4 T cell receptor beta chains derived from one specimen sequenced in a study of T cells after yellow fever vaccination. TCRdb ran MiXCR on the 5' RACE reads and lists one entry per CDR3 protein. The sample holds 200,000 to 250,000 distinct CDR3 sequences, approximately 3.3% seen once. Sequenced here: CD4+ T cells sorted from PBMCs, sampled 10 days after the yellow fever booster vaccination. The source is a man aged 18 to 35 who received the YFV17D yellow fever vaccine.

Only a few counts were recorded for this clonotype. The rearrangement links TRBV7-9 to TRBJ1-2; D is perhaps TRBD1 (5 bases). V was clipped by 6 bases and J by 8 bases, with 16 bases between them. This CDR3 has 13 residues. Germline-derived CDR1 and CDR2 are SEHNR and FQNEAQ (reference sequence). The CDR3 loop reads CASRPRTGRGYTF. The CDR3 bases are TGTGCCAGCAGGCCGAGAACAGGACGGGGCTACACCTTC. The variable domain in full, completed from reference TRBV7-9 and TRBJ1-2, reads DTGVSQNPRHKITKRGQNVTFRCDPISEHNRLYWYRQTLGQGPEFLTYFQNEAQLEKSRLLSDRFSAERPKGSFSTLEIQRTEQGDSAMYLCASRPRTGRGYTFGSGTRLTVV.

V usage is TRBV14 and J usage is TRBJ2-5; 10 nucleotides agree with TRBD2. Per germline, CDR1 SGHDN and CDR2 FVKESK. This CDR3 is 19 amino acids long. The J segment lost 4 bases and the V segment lost 0 bases, leaving 14 bases of the junction unmatched. The CDR3 DNA reads TGTGCCAGCAGCCAAGATTTAGTAGCTAGCGGGGGCCAGACAGAGACCCAGTACTTC. It translates to CASSQDLVASGGQTETQYF.

The chain carries TRBV19 and TRBJ1-4, with D uncertain. CDR3 length: 15 residues. CDR1 is LNHDA and CDR2 is SQIVND in the germline V gene (reference sequence). V shed 7 bases and J shed 0 bases, with 12 bases lying between them. DNA for the CDR3: TGTGCCAGTAAGAAGGTTGATCCAACTAATGAAAAACTGTTTTTT. Translated: CASKKVDPTNEKLFF.

This clonotype was picked up many times. J is TRBJ2-3 and V is TRBV4-3; weak D call: TRBD2 (6 bases). The CDR3 covers 14 residues. Germline CDR1 is LGHNA and CDR2 is YSLEER. Between the trimmed V and J ends, which lost 1 base and 5 bases, there was a span of 10 bases. In nucleotides, the CDR3 is TGCGCCAGCAGCCAAGGTCAGGGAGGAGATACGCAGTATTTT. Translated: CASSQGQGGDTQYF.